Following are 20 T cell receptor beta chains from one sample sequenced in a study of blood T cell repertoires in COVID-19. Assay used: immunoSEQ multiplex PCR; TCRdb lists only in-frame clones, some missing. This table holds 99,000 or so clones, 88% found once. Material for sequencing was peripheral blood. These receptors all come from a man aged 50-60 years with COVID-19, enrolled during active disease.

The chain uses TRBV2 and TRBJ2-1; 7 bases match TRBD2. The ends lost 8 bases at V and 4 bases at J; junction bases unmatched: 11. The CDR3 contains 15 residues. From germline, CDR1 is SNHLY and CDR2 FYNNEI. This CDR3 is CASGAVGGVYNEQFF. As DNA, the CDR3 is TGTGCCAGCGGGGCGGTTGGGGGGGTGTACAATGAGCAGTTCTTC.

This chain uses TRBV18 with TRBJ1-5; 7 bases map to TRBD1. CDR1 KGHSH and CDR2 LQKENI come from the germline V gene. This CDR3 region has 14 residues. Trimming took 5 bases from V and 3 from J; bases not matched to a gene: 4. CDR3 nucleotides: TGTGCCAGCTCATCGGGACAGTTCAATCAGCCCCAGCATTTT. Its protein product is CASSSGQFNQPQHF.

The rearrangement uses TRBV5-5 and TRBJ2-2; a weak D match, TRBD2 (5 bases). CDR3 length equals 13 residues. CDR1 is SGHKS and CDR2 is YYEKEE in the germline V gene (reference sequence). Trimming took off 1 base at V and 5 bases at J, with 6 bases between the two ends. CDR3 protein: CASSLRETGELFF. The CDR3 DNA reads TGTGCCAGCAGCTTGAGGGAGACCGGGGAGCTGTTTTTT.

The chain combines TRBV3-1 (or the pseudogene TRBV3-2) with TRBJ1-2, with D perhaps TRBD1 (6 bases). The CDR3 consists of 14 residues. With 5 bases removed from V and 6 bases from J, the gap between germline ends came to 16 bases. Germline assignment: CDR1 LGHDT and CDR2 YNNKEL (reference sequence). The chain's CDR3 is CASSDGTILDGYTF. The CDR3 DNA is TGTGCCAGCAGCGACGGGACAATTTTGGATGGCTACACCTTC.

The chain carries TRBV13 and TRBJ2-1, with 7 positions matching TRBD2. The length of the CDR3 is 15 residues. Looked up from germline, CDR1 is PRHDT and CDR2 is FYEKMQ (reference sequence). Trimming took 1 base from V and 3 from J; bases not matched to a gene: 3. The CDR3 DNA sequence: TGTGCCAGCAGCTTAGCGGGGGGTATCTACAATGAGCAGTTCTTC. Translated, it gives CASSLAGGIYNEQFF. The entire variable domain, with the rest obtained from reference TRBV13 and TRBJ2-1, is as follows: AAGVIQSPRHLIKEKRETATLKCYPIPRHDTVYWYQQGPGQDPQFLISFYEKMQSDKGSIPDRFSAQQFSDYHSELNMSSLELGDSALYFCASSLAGGIYNEQFFGPGTRLTVL.

The CDR3 protein is CASSAPWASGNGYTF. CDR3 bases: TGTGCCAGCAGCGCACCCTGGGCCAGCGGAAATGGCTACACCTTC. The chain has TRBV7-8 and TRBJ1-2; D unclear. Trimming removed 5 bases from V and 6 bases from J, with 19 bases in between. The CDR3 has 15 residues. Per germline, CDR1 SGHVS and CDR2 FQNEAQ. Combining the CDR3 with reference TRBV7-8 and TRBJ1-2 gives the whole variable domain GAGVSQSPRYKVAKRGQDVALRCDPISGHVSLFWYQQALGQGPEFLTYFQNEAQLDKSGLPSDRFFAERPEGSVSTLKIQRTQQEDSAVYLCASSAPWASGNGYTFGSGTRLTVV.

V and J are TRBV24-1 and TRBJ2-7, with 8 positions matching TRBD2. Looked up from germline, CDR1 is KGHDR and CDR2 is SFDVKD. This CDR3 spans 13 amino acids. The V and J ends lost 4 bases and 4 bases, in that order; junction bases with no gene match: 2. The CDR3 loop is CATSDGGAYEQYF. CDR3 nucleotides: TGTGCCACCAGTGACGGGGGGGCATACGAGCAGTACTTC.

The chain uses TRBV7-6 and TRBJ1-6; TRBD1 matches 8 bases. V lost 2 bases and J lost 8; bases outside the gene matches: 2. The germline V gene encodes CDR1 SGHVS and CDR2 FNYEAQ. This CDR3 has 14 residues. The CDR3 protein is CASSLQGAYSPLHF. The CDR3 region has the DNA TGTGCCAGCAGCTTACAGGGGGCGTATTCACCCCTCCACTTT.

V and J are TRBV6-2 or TRBV6-3 and TRBJ1-5; 9 bases align to TRBD1. Trimming removed 1 base from V and 0 bases from J; junction bases left unmatched: 1. The CDR3 extends over 16 amino acids. From germline, CDR1 is MNHEY and CDR2 SVGEGT. CDR3 sequence: CASSYWTGDSNQPQHF. The CDR3 DNA is TGTGCCAGCAGTTACTGGACAGGGGATAGCAATCAGCCCCAGCATTTT.

This sequence joins TRBV3-1 (or the pseudogene TRBV3-2) and TRBJ1-2; D is possibly TRBD1 (5 bases). The CDR3 has 15 residues. V lost 1 base, J lost 2 bases, and 11 bases lay in between. Germline V gives CDR1 LGHDT, CDR2 YNNKEL (reference sequence). The CDR3 region has the DNA TGTGCCAGCAGCCAAGGCACGGGGGACAACTATGGCTACACCTTC. It is translated as CASSQGTGDNYGYTF.

V usage is TRBV20-1 and J usage is TRBJ2-7, with D possibly matching TRBD2 (5 bases). The CDR3 spans 14 residues. V was cut by 3 bases and J by 6 bases, with 18 bases left in between. The germline V gene encodes CDR1 DFQATT and CDR2 SNEGSKA (reference sequence). CDR3 nucleotide sequence: TGCAGTGCTAGTTTTAGTAGCGCGGCAGGCGAGCAGTACTTC. This sequence encodes CSASFSSAAGEQYF.

The V and J genes are TRBV5-1 and TRBJ2-1, with 8 bases matching TRBD1. Germline V gene lookup returns CDR1 SGHRS and CDR2 YFSETQ. The CDR3 loop spans 15 amino acids. V lost 0 bases and J lost 6; bases outside the gene matches: 5. The CDR3 loop reads CASSLVAGGGNEQFF. Here the CDR3 DNA reads TGCGCCAGCAGCTTGGTAGCAGGGGGCGGCAATGAGCAGTTCTTC.

The J gene is TRBJ2-1, the V gene TRBV3-1 (or the pseudogene TRBV3-2), with a tentative D call TRBD2 (5 bases). The CDR3 runs to 14 residues. CDR1 is LGHDT and CDR2 is YNNKEL in the germline V gene (reference sequence). V was trimmed by 4 bases and J by 10 bases, leaving 17 bases between them. The CDR3 here is CASSPGLALGEQFF. DNA of the CDR3: TGTGCCAGCAGCCCCGGACTCGCTTTGGGGGAGCAGTTCTTC.

The chain couples TRBV5-1 to TRBJ2-1, with TRBD2 as a possible D gene (6 bases). V dropped 6 bases and J dropped 6 bases, with 25 bases sitting between them. The CDR3 is 17 amino acids. The germline CDR1 and CDR2 sequences are SGHRS and YFSETQ. For the CDR3, the DNA is TGCGCCAGCACCCTAGCTAGGGGAGGCCATAACTCCAATGAGCAGTTCTTC. Amino acids: CASTLARGGHNSNEQFF.

The rearrangement uses TRBV5-6 and TRBJ2-2, with a weak D call TRBD1 (5 bases). The CDR3 extends over 16 amino acids. Trimming pared 0 bases from V and 1 base from J, leaving 10 bases between. The germline CDR1 and CDR2 sequences are SGHDT and YYEEEE. In DNA, the CDR3 is TGTGCCAGCAGCTTGGAAGGACAATGGAACACCGGGGAGCTGTTTTTT. It yields the protein CASSLEGQWNTGELFF.

This clone was found once. V and J are TRBV4-1 and TRBJ1-2, with 7 bases fitting TRBD1. The CDR3 sequence is 14 residues long. The V and J ends lost 4 bases and 8 bases, in that order; junction bases with no gene match: 10. Per germline, CDR1 MGHRA and CDR2 YSYEKL. The CDR3 sequence: CASSPQTGSGGYTF. The CDR3 region has the DNA TGCGCCAGCAGCCCGCAGACAGGGTCGGGCGGCTACACCTTC.

The chain carries TRBV3-1 (or the pseudogene TRBV3-2) and TRBJ1-2, with D tentatively TRBD1 (5 bases). The V gene's germline CDR1 is LGHDT and CDR2 YNNKEL (reference sequence). The CDR3 extends over 13 amino acids. Trimming took 0 bases from V and 7 from J, leaving 9 bases between them. As DNA, the CDR3 is TGTGCCAGCAGCCAAGACAGGGTGGGTGGCTACACCTTC. Amino acids: CASSQDRVGGYTF.

This clone was seen a single time. The chain couples TRBV19 to TRBJ1-5; maybe TRBD1 (5 bases). The CDR3 extends over 20 amino acids. Germline CDR1 and CDR2: LNHDA and SQIVND (reference sequence). Between the trimmed V and J ends, which lost 3 bases and 2 bases, there was a span of 26 bases. In DNA, the CDR3 is TGTGCCAGTAGTATTAAGCTACACTTGATGTTAAAAGGGGGCAATCAGCCCCAGCATTTT. Translation gives CASSIKLHLMLKGGNQPQHF.

The chain is built from TRBV5-1 and TRBJ1-3; 10 positions agree with TRBD1. Germline V CDR1 and CDR2: SGHRS, YFSETQ. J lost 1 base, V lost 4 bases, and 5 bases had no gene match. The CDR3 spans 16 residues. CDR3 in amino acids: CASSQRQGASGNTIYF. The CDR3, as DNA: TGCGCCAGCAGCCAAAGACAGGGGGCTTCTGGAAACACCATATATTTT.

The chain combines TRBV6-5 with TRBJ2-6, with unresolved D. This CDR3 has 15 amino acids. Germline V gene data show CDR1 as MNHEY and CDR2 as SVGAGI. Deletions cut 6 bases from V and 5 bases from J, with 14 bases between. CDR3 sequence reads: CASRTLGLRANVLTF. In nucleotides, the CDR3 is TGTGCCAGCAGAACGCTAGGCCTGAGGGCCAACGTCCTGACTTTC.